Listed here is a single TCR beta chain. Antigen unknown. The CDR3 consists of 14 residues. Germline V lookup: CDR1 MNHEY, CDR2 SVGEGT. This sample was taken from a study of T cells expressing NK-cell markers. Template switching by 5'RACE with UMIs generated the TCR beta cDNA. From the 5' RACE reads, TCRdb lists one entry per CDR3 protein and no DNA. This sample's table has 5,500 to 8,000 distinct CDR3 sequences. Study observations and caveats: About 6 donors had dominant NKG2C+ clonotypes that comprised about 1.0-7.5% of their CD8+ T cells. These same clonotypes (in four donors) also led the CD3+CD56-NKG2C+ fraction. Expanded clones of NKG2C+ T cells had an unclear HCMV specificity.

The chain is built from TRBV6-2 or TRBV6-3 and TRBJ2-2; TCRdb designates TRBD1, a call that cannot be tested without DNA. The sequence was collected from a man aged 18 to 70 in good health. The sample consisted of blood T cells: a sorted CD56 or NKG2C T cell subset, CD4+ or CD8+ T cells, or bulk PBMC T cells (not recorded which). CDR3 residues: CASSYGTGTGELFF.